This TCR beta chain derives from a study of blood T cells in healthy people across ages (dated by TCRdb to the mid-2010s). As for the study more broadly: In model experiments, roughly one uniquely barcoded TCR beta cDNA molecule per two T cells was captured by template switching. The study measured age-related changes in TCR beta repertoire diversity using deep sequencing normalized with unique cDNA molecular identifiers. To avoid experimental bias, donors of different ages were distributed randomly across sequencing lanes. Donors were grouped into four age groups: young (average roughly 15 years), middle-aged (roughly 40), aged (around 62) and long-lived (less than 85). The study analyzed two additional independent replicas of 1 million unique cDNA reads from the same blood draw for two donors, one aged 18 to 30 and one aged 80 or older. The full study reports these points: Estimates of total diversity from one million sequenced T cells were regarded as lower bounds and underestimates. A strong correlation was found between observed TCR beta diversity and the percentage of naive T cells measured by flow cytometry. Compared with the aged group, the long-lived group had more naive CD4+ T cells, fewer expanded clones and increased TCR diversity, a pattern suggesting age selection. Conclusive comparison of naive and antigen-experienced compartments was prevented by the profiling of bulk unsorted PBMCs. Observed TCR beta diversity per million T cells fell roughly linearly with age, and a significant reduction was already apparent by age approximately 40. Because donor CMV infection status was unknown, age-related changes in expanded clonotypes were potentially confounded.

Library generation was performed with 5' RACE. TCRdb records Illumina HiSeq 2500 as the sequencer. The second PCR ran for about 7 to 11 cycles and used a J-beta primer mix along with a sample-barcoded 5' primer. Each TCR beta cDNA molecule received a unique molecular identifier from a template-switch 5' adaptor carrying 12 random nucleotides. Each sample yielded at least 2.5 million CDR3-containing paired-end reads. First-strand cDNA was synthesized from all RNA with the Mint cDNA synthesis kit, primed by a TRBC-specific oligonucleotide. Following uracil-DNA glycosylase treatment, all cDNA underwent a first 18-cycle PCR with the universal primers M1SS and BC2_uni_R. The authors processed their data as follows. Each sample was normalized by randomly selecting 1 million high-quality reads, each carrying a distinct molecular identifier. Instead of being binned into consensus sequences, reads with shared molecular identifiers were discarded. MiTCR, set to a Q25 quality threshold and the strictest error-elimination algorithm, was used for CDR3 identification, clonotype clustering and error correction. A nonparametric unseen species model using Euler transformation provided a lower-bound estimate of total TCR beta diversity. TCRdb applied fastp at Q25 and MiXCR to the public reads, then kept only in-frame beta chains. All rows with the same CDR3 protein become a single entry with the most common DNA and genes. These V and J calls rely on TCRdb rather than the paper's analysis. Counted in this sample were 1,300,000 or so distinct CDR3 sequences; around 59% of them appeared once. The top ten clonotypes cover 6.5% to 8.5% of the sample.

Note on this clonotype: Its cognate antigen has yet to be identified. No base qualities exist here, and no much larger clone lies one base off it.

The roughly 39 donors, aged roughly 6 to 95 years, were systemically healthy Caucasian individuals from Russia. Around 10 milliliters of peripheral blood were drawn from each donor into EDTA-treated Vacutainer tubes. Ficoll-Paque density-gradient centrifugation was used to isolate PBMCs, with at least 6 million per sample. Total RNA was extracted from PBMCs with Trizol reagent, with at least 5 micrograms obtained per sample. For every donor, an aliquot of PBMCs went through flow cytometry to measure the percentages of naive CD45RAhigh/CD27high T cells. The CDR3 runs 14 amino acids, cysteine and phenylalanine included. Just CDR3 DNA is preserved here, 42 bases in frame from base 1. The CDR1 and CDR2 encoded by the germline V gene are MDHEN and SYDVKM.

The receptor comes from a man aged 18 to 29 in good health. This receptor chain uses TRBV28 and TRBJ2-1, with 10 bases in between that match TRBD2. The J call is uncertain, as TRBJ2-7 better fits the DNA end. Sequencing used blood. The CDR3 reads as follows: CASTSSGGRWEQYF. The DNA sequence is given as TGTGCCAGTACCTCTAGCGGGGGACGGTGGGAGCAGTACTTC.